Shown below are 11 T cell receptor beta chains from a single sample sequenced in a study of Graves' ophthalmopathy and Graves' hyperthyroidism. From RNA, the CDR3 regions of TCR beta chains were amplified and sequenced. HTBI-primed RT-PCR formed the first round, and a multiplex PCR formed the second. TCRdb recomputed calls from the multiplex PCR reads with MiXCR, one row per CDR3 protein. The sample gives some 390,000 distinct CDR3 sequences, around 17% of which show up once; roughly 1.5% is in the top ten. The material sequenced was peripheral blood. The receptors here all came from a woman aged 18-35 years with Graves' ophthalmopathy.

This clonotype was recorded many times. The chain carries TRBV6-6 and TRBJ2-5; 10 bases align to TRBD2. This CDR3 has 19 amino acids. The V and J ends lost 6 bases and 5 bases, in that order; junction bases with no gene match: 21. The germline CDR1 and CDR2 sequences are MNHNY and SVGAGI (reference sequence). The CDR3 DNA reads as TGTGCCAGCAGCAGATCCGGGACTAGCGCGTACCTTAGCCGGGAGACCCAGTACTTC. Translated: CASSRSGTSAYLSRETQYF.

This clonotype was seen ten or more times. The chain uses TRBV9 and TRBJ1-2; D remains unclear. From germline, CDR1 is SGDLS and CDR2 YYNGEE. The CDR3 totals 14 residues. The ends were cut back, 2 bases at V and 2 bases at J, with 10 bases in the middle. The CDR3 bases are TGTGCCAGCAGCGTCGCTTCGGGGAACTATGGCTACACCTTC. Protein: CASSVASGNYGYTF.

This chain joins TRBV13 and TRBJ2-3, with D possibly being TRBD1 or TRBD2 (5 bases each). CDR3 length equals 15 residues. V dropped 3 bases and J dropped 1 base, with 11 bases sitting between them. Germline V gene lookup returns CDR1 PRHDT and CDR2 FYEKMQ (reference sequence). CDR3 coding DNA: TGTGCCAGCAGCTTCCGGGACGGAGGCACAGATACGCAGTATTTT. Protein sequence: CASSFRDGGTDTQYF.

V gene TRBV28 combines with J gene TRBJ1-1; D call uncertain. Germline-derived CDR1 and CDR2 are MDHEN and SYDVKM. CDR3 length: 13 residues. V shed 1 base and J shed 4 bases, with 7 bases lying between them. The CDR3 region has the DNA TGTGCCAGCAGTTTATATCCTGTCACTGAAGCTTTCTTT. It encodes CASSLYPVTEAFF.

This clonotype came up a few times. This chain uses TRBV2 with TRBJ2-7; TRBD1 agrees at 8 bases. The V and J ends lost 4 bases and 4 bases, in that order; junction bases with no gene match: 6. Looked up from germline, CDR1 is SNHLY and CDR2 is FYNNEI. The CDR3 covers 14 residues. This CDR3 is CASSVDREYYEQYF. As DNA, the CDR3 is TGTGCCAGCAGTGTGGACAGGGAGTATTACGAGCAGTACTTC. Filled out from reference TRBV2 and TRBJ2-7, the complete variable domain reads EPEVTQTPSHQVTQMGQEVILRCVPISNHLYFYWYRQILGQKVEFLVSFYNNEISEKSEIFDDQFSVERPDGSNFTLKIRSTKLEDSAMYFCASSVDREYYEQYFGPGTRLTVT.

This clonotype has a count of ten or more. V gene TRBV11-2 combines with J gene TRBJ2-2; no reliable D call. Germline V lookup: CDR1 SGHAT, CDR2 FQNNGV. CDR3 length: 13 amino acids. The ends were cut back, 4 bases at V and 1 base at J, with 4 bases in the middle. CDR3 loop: CASSSQNTGELFF. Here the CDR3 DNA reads TGTGCCAGCAGCTCTCAGAACACCGGGGAGCTGTTTTTT. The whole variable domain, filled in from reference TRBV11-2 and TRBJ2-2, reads EAGVAQSPRYKIIEKRQSVAFWCNPISGHATLYWYQQILGQGPKLLIQFQNNGVVDDSQLPKDRFSAERLKGVDSTLKIQPAKLEDSAVYLCASSSQNTGELFFGEGSRLTVL.

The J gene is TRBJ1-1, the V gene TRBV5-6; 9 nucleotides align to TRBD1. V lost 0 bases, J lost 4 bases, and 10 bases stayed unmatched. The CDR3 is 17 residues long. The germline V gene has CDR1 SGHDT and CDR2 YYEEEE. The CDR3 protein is CASSLDRGPLFSTEAFF. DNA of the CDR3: TGTGCCAGCAGCTTGGACAGGGGGCCCCTGTTTTCCACTGAAGCTTTCTTT.

The CDR3 DNA reads TGTGCCAGCAGCTGGGGAACGAGACTAGCGGGAAAGTCCTCCTACGAGCAGTACTTC. Translated, it gives CASSWGTRLAGKSSYEQYF. The rearrangement uses TRBV6-2 or TRBV6-3 and TRBJ2-7; TRBD2 agrees at 11 bases. In germline, CDR1 is MNHEY, CDR2 SVGEGT. The CDR3 contains 19 residues. The ends lost 6 bases at V and 0 bases at J; junction bases unmatched: 16.

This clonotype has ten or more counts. In DNA, the CDR3 is TGTGCCATCAGTGAGGGGGGGCGGACTGAAGCTTTCTTT. Translated, it gives CAISEGGRTEAFF. The chain employs TRBV10-3 and TRBJ1-1; tentatively, D is TRBD1 (6 bases). V lost 2 bases and J 5 bases, leaving 9 bases between the germline ends. CDR1 and CDR2 from the germline V gene are ENHRY and SYGVKD. The CDR3 contains 13 residues.

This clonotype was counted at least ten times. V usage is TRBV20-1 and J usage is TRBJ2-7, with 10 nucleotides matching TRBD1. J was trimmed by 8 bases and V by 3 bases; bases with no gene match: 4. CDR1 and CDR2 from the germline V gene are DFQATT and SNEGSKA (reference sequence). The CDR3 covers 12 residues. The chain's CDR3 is CSARVGQGQQYF. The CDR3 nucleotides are TGCAGTGCTAGGGTGGGACAGGGGCAGCAGTACTTC.

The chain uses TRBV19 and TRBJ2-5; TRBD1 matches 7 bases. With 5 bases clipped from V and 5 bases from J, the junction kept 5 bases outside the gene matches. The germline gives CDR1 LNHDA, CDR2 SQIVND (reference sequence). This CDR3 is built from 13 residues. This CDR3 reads CASSAQGYETQYF. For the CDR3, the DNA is TGTGCCAGTAGTGCACAGGGGTACGAGACCCAGTACTTC.